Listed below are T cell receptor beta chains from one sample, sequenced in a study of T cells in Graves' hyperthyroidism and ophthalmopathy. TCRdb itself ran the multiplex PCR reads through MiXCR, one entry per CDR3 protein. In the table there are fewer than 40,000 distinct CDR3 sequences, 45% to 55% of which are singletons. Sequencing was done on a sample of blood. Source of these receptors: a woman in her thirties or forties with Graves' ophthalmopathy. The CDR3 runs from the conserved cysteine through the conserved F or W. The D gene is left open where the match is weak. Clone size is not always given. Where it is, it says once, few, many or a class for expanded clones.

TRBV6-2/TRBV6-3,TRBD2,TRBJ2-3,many,TGTGCCAGCAGTTACGGTCTGACTAGCACTAGCACAGATACGCAGTATTTT,CASSYGLTSTSTDTQYF
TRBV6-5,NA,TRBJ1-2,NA,TGTGCCAGCAGGGCTCCTGGGGCGGGGAACTATGGCTACACCTTC,CASRAPGAGNYGYTF
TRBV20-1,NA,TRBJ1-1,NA,TGCAGTGCCGGAAGAGGCACTGAAGCTTTCTTT,CSAGRGTEAFF
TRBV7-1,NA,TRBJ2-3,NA,TGTGCCAGCAGCTCCGGTGGGTCTGGAGGGCGCACAGATACGCAGTATTTT,CASSSGGSGGRTDTQYF
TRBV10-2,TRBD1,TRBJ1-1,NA,TGCGCCAGCAGTGAGGACAGGGGGGGGACTGAAGCTTTCTTT,CASSEDRGGTEAFF
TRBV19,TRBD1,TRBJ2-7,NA,TGTGCCAGTAGTCGGGACAGGGGTTCCGAGCAGTACTTC,CASSRDRGSEQYF
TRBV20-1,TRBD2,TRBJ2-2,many,TGCAGTGCTAGATCTATGACTAGCGGGGGGGCCAACACCGGGGAGCTGTTTTTT,CSARSMTSGGANTGELFF
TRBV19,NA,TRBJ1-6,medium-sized,TGTGCCAGTAGTATAGAGGGGGCGCGATCACCCCTCCACTTT,CASSIEGARSPLHF
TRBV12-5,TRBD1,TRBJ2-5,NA,TGTGCTAGTGGTTCCCCTAAGGGACAGGGGACCTCCGGAATGAAAGAGACCCAGTACTTC,CASGSPKGQGTSGMKETQYF
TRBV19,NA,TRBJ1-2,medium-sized,TGTGCCAGTAGTATTCGGACAGCTAACTATGGCTACACCTTC,CASSIRTANYGYTF
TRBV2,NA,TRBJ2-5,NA,TGTGCCAGCAGTTCGGGACTGGACTTTGTCCGAGAGACCCAGTACTTC,CASSSGLDFVRETQYF
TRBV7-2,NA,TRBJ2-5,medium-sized,TGTGCCAGCAGACGAGGGCAAGAGACCCAGTACTTC,CASRRGQETQYF
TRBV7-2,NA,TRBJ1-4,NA,TGTGCCAGCAGCTCAGACATGGGCACGGGTGAAAAACTGTTTTTT,CASSSDMGTGEKLFF
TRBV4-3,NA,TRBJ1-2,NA,TGCGCCAGCAGCCAACCCTTAGGGGACAACGACGACTACACCTTC,CASSQPLGDNDDYTF
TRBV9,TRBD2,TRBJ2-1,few,TGTGCCAGCTCACCACCGGGGCTAGCGGGTAATGAGCAGTTCTTC,CASSPPGLAGNEQFF
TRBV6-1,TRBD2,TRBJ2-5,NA,TGTGCCTGCACCTTACTAGCGGGAGGGCATGAGACCCAGTACTTC,CACTLLAGGHETQYF
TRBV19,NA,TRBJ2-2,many,TGTGCCAGTATTGACCGAGACACCGGGGAGCTGTTTTTT,CASIDRDTGELFF
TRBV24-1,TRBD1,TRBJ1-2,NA,TGTGCCACCAGTTCACCGGGACAGCAGTATGGCTACACCTTC,CATSSPGQQYGYTF
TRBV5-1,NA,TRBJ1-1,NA,TGCGCCAGCAGCCTTGGGACACTTGAGAACCCTGAAGCTCTCTTT,CASSLGTLENPEALF
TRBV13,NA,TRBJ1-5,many,TGTGCCAGCAGCTTAGCAGGGGTTAATCAGCCCCAGCATTTT,CASSLAGVNQPQHF
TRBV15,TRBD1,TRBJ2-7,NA,TGTGCCACCAGCGAGAGACAGGGCTCCTACAAGCAGTACTTC,CATSERQGSYKQYF
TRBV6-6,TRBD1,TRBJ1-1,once,TGTGCCAGCAGTGACCCGCCCTCGAACAGGGGCGTGAACACTGAAGCTTTCTTT,CASSDPPSNRGVNTEAFF
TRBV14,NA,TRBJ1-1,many,TGTGCCAGTGGGCCTCACTCGGCTTTCTTT,CASGPHSAFF
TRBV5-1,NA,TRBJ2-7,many,TGCGCCAGCAGCTTGGGAGGGAGTATAACCTACGAGCAGTACTTC,CASSLGGSITYEQYF
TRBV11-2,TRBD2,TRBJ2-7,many,TGTGCCAGCAGCTTAGATCGACTAGCGGGACCTGAAAACTTC,CASSLDRLAGPENF
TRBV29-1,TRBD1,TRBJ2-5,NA,TGCAGCGTTGAATCTCTTGCAGGGGGTAGGGAGACCCAGTACTTC,CSVESLAGGRETQYF
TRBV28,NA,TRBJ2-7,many,TGTGCCAGCAGCCCACCTGGAGGGGCCACCTACGAGCAGTACTTC,CASSPPGGATYEQYF